One sample yielded the 28 T cell receptor beta chains listed below, sequenced in a study of blood T cell dynamics during melanoma immunotherapy. Assay used: immunoSEQ multiplex PCR; TCRdb lists only in-frame clones, some missing. The repertoire holds thousands of clones, with roughly 87% as singletons. Time point defined: week 3, after first cycle of checkpoint inhibitor. The sequencing used blood, collected from a patient treated with checkpoint blockade. These receptors were collected from a human donor with melanoma.

This sequence joins TRBV9 and TRBJ1-6, with D uncertain. The length of the CDR3 is 18 residues. Trimming took 0 bases from V and 0 from J, leaving 13 bases between them. The germline gives CDR1 SGDLS, CDR2 YYNGEE. CDR3: CASSVGWEESSYNSPLHF. The CDR3 DNA reads as TGTGCCAGCAGCGTAGGTTGGGAGGAGAGCTCCTATAATTCACCCCTCCACTTT.

The chain recombines TRBV7-2 with TRBJ1-5; a weak D match, TRBD1 (5 bases). Germline assignment: CDR1 SGHTA and CDR2 FQGNSA. This CDR3 spans 15 amino acids. The germline V and J ends were trimmed by 5 bases and 6 bases, with 17 bases remaining between them. The DNA of the CDR3 is TGTGCCAGCAGCAGAGTGGGGGGAGGGATTCAGCCCCAGCATTTT. Its translation is CASSRVGGGIQPQHF.

J is TRBJ2-1 and V is TRBV5-1; D is tentatively TRBD1 or TRBD2 (6 bases each). CDR3 size: 12 residues. V dropped 8 bases and J dropped 5 bases, with 11 bases sitting between them. From germline, CDR1 is SGHRS and CDR2 YFSETQ. CDR3 sequence reads: CARSGADNEQFF. CDR3 sequence (DNA): TGCGCCAGGTCGGGGGCGGACAATGAGCAGTTCTTC. Using reference TRBV5-1 and TRBJ2-1 for the parts outside the CDR3, the full variable domain is KAGVTQTPRYLIKTRGQQVTLSCSPISGHRSVSWYQQTPGQGLQFLFEYFSETQRNKGNFPGRFSGRQFSNSRSEMNVSTLELGDSALYLCARSGADNEQFFGPGTRLTVL.

The V gene is TRBV29-1, the J gene TRBJ1-2, with 9 nucleotides matching TRBD1. The ends lost 6 bases at V and 3 bases at J; junction bases unmatched: 5. Per the germline V gene, CDR1 is SQVTM and CDR2 is ANQGSEA. The CDR3 contains 13 residues. The CDR3 DNA sequence: TGCAGCGTGAAGGGACAGGGTGACTATGGCTACACCTTC. Protein product: CSVKGQGDYGYTF. Full variable domain (outside the CDR3, taken from reference TRBV29-1 and TRBJ1-2): SAVISQKPSRDICQRGTSLTIQCQVDSQVTMMFWYRQQPGQSLTLIATANQGSEATYESGFVIDKFPISRPNLTFSTLTVSNMSPEDSSIYLCSVKGQGDYGYTFGSGTRLTVV.

The V gene is TRBV6-4, the J gene TRBJ2-3; tentative D call: TRBD2 (7 bases). Trimming removed 2 bases from V and 2 bases from J, with 8 bases in between. Germline CDR1 reads MRHNA; CDR2 reads SNTAGT. This CDR3 comprises 14 residues. CDR3 sequence reads: CASSDGGATDTQYF. CDR3 sequence (DNA): TGTGCCAGCAGTGACGGGGGGGCCACAGATACGCAGTATTTT.

The genes are TRBV5-1 and TRBJ2-7; D is ambiguous. Germline V gene lookup returns CDR1 SGHRS and CDR2 YFSETQ. V was trimmed by 5 bases and J by 3 bases, leaving 9 bases between them. The CDR3 loop spans 12 amino acids. The CDR3 protein is CASRNVDYEQYF. The CDR3 nucleotides are TGCGCCAGCAGAAATGTAGACTACGAGCAGTACTTC.

This clone was picked up a small number of times. The chain is built from TRBV19 and TRBJ1-5; D gene uncertain. The germline V gene has CDR1 LNHDA and CDR2 SQIVND (reference sequence). The CDR3 is made up of 11 amino acids. Between the trimmed V and J ends, which lost 8 bases and 10 bases, there was a span of 12 bases. The CDR3 nucleotides are TGTGCCAGTGGACTCCGACCCCCCCAGCATTTT. Translation gives CASGLRPPQHF.

The gene calls are TRBV5-1 and TRBJ1-1; D not certain. Germline-derived CDR1 and CDR2 are SGHRS and YFSETQ. This CDR3 spans 18 amino acids. The ends were cut back, 0 bases at V and 1 base at J, with 19 bases in the middle. CDR3 region: CASSLGWQPQPKNTEAFF. The CDR3 nucleotides are TGCGCCAGCAGCTTGGGCTGGCAACCACAGCCAAAGAACACTGAAGCTTTCTTT.

The chain is built from TRBV18 and TRBJ1-5; a possible D gene is TRBD1 (6 bases). V was shortened by 4 bases and J by 4 bases, with 14 bases between the two germline ends. The CDR3 loop spans 15 amino acids. CDR1 is KGHSH, CDR2 LQKENI, per germline. In DNA, the CDR3 is TGTGCCAGCTCACAGGGGACAACCAAAAATCAGCCCCAGCATTTT. It is translated as CASSQGTTKNQPQHF.

This chain links TRBV18 with TRBJ2-7; TRBD1 matches 12 bases. The CDR3 totals 14 residues. Germline CDR1 is KGHSH and CDR2 is LQKENI. The ends lost 8 bases at V and 5 bases at J; junction bases unmatched: 7. CDR3 sequence reads: CASRPGTGGDEQYF. The CDR3, as DNA: TGTGCCAGCCGTCCCGGGACAGGGGGCGACGAGCAGTACTTC.

This clone showed up just a few times. The chain couples TRBV7-2 to TRBJ2-3; 9 nucleotides line up with TRBD2. The ends lost 6 bases at V and 4 bases at J; junction bases unmatched: 11. CDR1 and CDR2 (germline): SGHTA, FQGNSA. The CDR3 is made up of 16 amino acids. DNA for the CDR3: TGTGCCAGCAGGAACGGCGCGGGGGGGCCCGCAGATACGCAGTATTTT. It translates to CASRNGAGGPADTQYF.

This sequence joins TRBV20-1 and TRBJ1-2; D unclear. The CDR3 consists of 11 residues. V shed 7 bases and J shed 1 base, with 7 bases lying between them. Looked up from germline, CDR1 is DFQATT and CDR2 is SNEGSKA (reference sequence). The DNA for the CDR3 is TGCAGTGGTCACAGTAACTATGGCTACACCTTC. The encoded protein is CSGHSNYGYTF.

This clone was found once. The chain links TRBV19 to TRBJ1-3, with unresolved D. CDR3 length equals 18 residues. Trimming took 5 bases from V and 2 from J, leaving 22 bases between them. Germline values: CDR1 LNHDA, CDR2 SQIVND (reference sequence). The CDR3 region has the DNA TGTGCCAGTAGTTCCTCCTTGGCCGGACTATACACTGGAAACACCATATATTTT. As protein: CASSSSLAGLYTGNTIYF.

V gene TRBV4-2 combines with J gene TRBJ1-4; D gene ambiguous. Germline V gives CDR1 LGHNA, CDR2 YNFKEQ. Between the trimmed V and J ends, which lost 4 bases and 13 bases, there was a span of 16 bases. This CDR3 is built from 13 residues. DNA of the CDR3: TGTGCCAGCAGCCTAATTGAAAGGGAAGGACTGTTTTTT. Its protein product is CASSLIEREGLFF.

This chain links TRBV19 with TRBJ2-2; possibly TRBD1 for D (6 bases). The CDR3 has 16 amino acids. Trimming removed 3 bases at V and 4 bases at J, with 15 bases between. Germline CDR1 and CDR2: LNHDA and SQIVND (reference sequence). CDR3 coding DNA: TGTGCCAGTAGTATCAACCCAGGGGTGACCACCGGGGAGCTGTTTTTT. This codes for CASSINPGVTTGELFF.

J is TRBJ2-5 and V is TRBV9; D unclear. The J call is doubtful: the DNA matches TRBJ2-7 better. CDR3 length: 12 amino acids. CDR1 and CDR2 from the germline V gene are SGDLS and YYNGEE. CDR3 nucleotide sequence: TGTGCCAGCAGCGTAGTCCGGTGCGAGCAGTACTTC. This gives the protein CASSVVRCEQYF.

V gene TRBV7-9 combines with J gene TRBJ2-1, with 7 nucleotides matching TRBD1. The CDR3 loop spans 15 amino acids. Germline lookup yields CDR1 SEHNR and CDR2 FQNEAQ (reference sequence). V shed 1 base and J 0 bases; nucleotides not matched to a gene: 0. The CDR3 protein is CASSLGQGSYNEQFF. The CDR3 nucleotides read TGTGCCAGCAGCTTAGGACAGGGCTCCTACAATGAGCAGTTCTTC.

The chain uses TRBV5-1 and TRBJ1-1, with 9 nucleotides matching TRBD1. The CDR3 is 16 amino acids. The V segment lost 5 bases and the J segment 3 bases; nucleotides outside the gene matches: 11. Germline V gene data show CDR1 as SGHRS and CDR2 as YFSETQ. Here the CDR3 reads CASRSGTGRGDTEAFF. The CDR3 DNA reads TGCGCCAGCAGATCCGGGACAGGGAGGGGTGACACTGAAGCTTTCTTT.

V usage is TRBV4-3 and J usage is TRBJ1-4; the D is unclear. Trimming stripped 1 base from V and 8 bases from J, with 5 bases between. Per germline, CDR1 LGHNA and CDR2 YSLEER. The CDR3 length is 12 residues. In DNA form, the CDR3 reads TGCGCCAGCAGCCAAGGCGCCGAAAAACTGTTTTTT. Protein product: CASSQGAEKLFF.

The chain joins TRBV29-1 to TRBJ2-2, with unresolved D. The germline V and J ends were trimmed by 1 base and 5 bases, with 2 bases remaining between them. The CDR3 runs 11 residues. Germline lookup yields CDR1 SQVTM and CDR2 ANQGSEA. The CDR3 DNA reads TGCAGCGTTGAAGGGACCGGGGAGCTGTTTTTT. This sequence encodes CSVEGTGELFF.

The V call is TRBV14, the J call TRBJ1-2; a possible D gene is TRBD1 (5 bases). From germline, CDR1 is SGHDN and CDR2 FVKESK. V was shortened by 1 base and J by 8 bases, with 8 bases between the two germline ends. The CDR3 spans 12 residues. The DNA of the CDR3 is TGTGCCAGCAGCCAAGCCGGGGGAGGCTACACCTTC. Its protein is CASSQAGGGYTF.

The rearrangement uses TRBV4-1 and TRBJ2-2; 9 positions agree with TRBD2. The CDR3 is made up of 17 amino acids. Germline assignment: CDR1 MGHRA and CDR2 YSYEKL. Unmatched junction bases numbered 6, after V lost 3 bases and J lost 1 base. The CDR3, as DNA: TGCGCCAGCAGCCATTTGACTAGCGGAAGGAACACCGGGGAGCTGTTTTTT. It translates to CASSHLTSGRNTGELFF.

CDR3 in amino acids: CASSFSPDSSYEQYF. CDR3 DNA: TGTGCCAGTTCTTTTAGTCCGGACAGCTCCTACGAGCAGTACTTC. The chain recombines TRBV19 with TRBJ2-7; tentatively, D is TRBD1 (6 bases). This CDR3 spans 15 amino acids. The germline V gene encodes CDR1 LNHDA and CDR2 SQIVND (reference sequence). Trimming took 8 bases from V and 0 from J, leaving 17 bases between them.

This clone was counted a few times. V usage is TRBV11-3 and J usage is TRBJ1-5; 8 nucleotides align to TRBD1. The CDR3 length is 17 residues. Germline V CDR1 and CDR2: SGHNT, YENEEA. The J segment lost 3 bases and the V segment lost 3 bases, leaving 10 bases of the junction unmatched. The CDR3, as DNA: TGTGCCAGCAGCTTTGAGGGGTGGGACAGGCTCAATCAGCCCCAGCATTTT. Translation gives CASSFEGWDRLNQPQHF. The whole variable domain, remainder taken from reference TRBV11-3 and TRBJ1-5, is EAGVVQSPRYKIIEKKQPVAFWCNPISGHNTLYWYLQNLGQGPELLIRYENEEAVDDSQLPKDRFSAERLKGVDSTLKIQPAELGDSAVYLCASSFEGWDRLNQPQHFGDGTRLSIL.

V and J are TRBV5-5 and TRBJ2-5, with D unresolved. Germline V gives CDR1 SGHKS, CDR2 YYEKEE (reference sequence). Between the trimmed V and J ends, which lost 0 bases and 4 bases, there was a span of 16 bases. The CDR3 runs to 16 residues. As DNA, the CDR3 is TGTGCCAGCAGCTTGGACCAGTATTCTACGGGAGAGACCCAGTACTTC. Its protein is CASSLDQYSTGETQYF.

This clone was seen a single time. The genes are TRBV11-2 and TRBJ2-7; D gene uncertain. The length of the CDR3 is 11 residues. V was clipped by 5 bases and J by 7 bases, with 9 bases between them. Germline V gene sequence: CDR1 SGHAT, CDR2 FQNNGV. CDR3: CASSLTREQYF. Written as DNA, the CDR3 is TGTGCCAGCAGCCTGACTCGGGAGCAGTACTTC. The full variable domain, its missing parts supplied by reference TRBV11-2 and TRBJ2-7, is EAGVAQSPRYKIIEKRQSVAFWCNPISGHATLYWYQQILGQGPKLLIQFQNNGVVDDSQLPKDRFSAERLKGVDSTLKIQPAKLEDSAVYLCASSLTREQYFGPGTRLTVT.

The gene calls are TRBV7-2 and TRBJ2-7; a weak D match, TRBD2 (7 bases). Germline V gives CDR1 SGHTA, CDR2 FQGNSA. The CDR3 covers 14 residues. Trimming cost V 5 bases and J 4 bases, with 15 bases left between them. In DNA, the CDR3 is TGTGCCAGCAGCCGAAGGGGGGGCCCGTACGAGCAGTACTTC. The encoded protein is CASSRRGGPYEQYF.

This chain connects TRBV27 to TRBJ1-2; 10 bases fit TRBD1. The V segment lost 5 bases and the J segment 4 bases; nucleotides outside the gene matches: 10. The CDR3 is made up of 16 amino acids. The germline gives CDR1 MNHEY, CDR2 SMNVEV (reference sequence). The CDR3 bases are TGTGCCAGCAGTCGCGGGACAGGGGAAGGTACCTATGGCTACACCTTC. Encoded protein: CASSRGTGEGTYGYTF.